The 15 T cell receptor beta chains listed next were all sequenced from one sample in a study of T-cell memory formation after mild COVID-19. MiXCR, applied by TCRdb to the 5' RACE reads, yields one record per CDR3 protein. The table shows around 130,000 distinct CDR3 sequences, with roughly 6% occurring only once. Sequencing was carried out using PBMCs or a T cell subset sorted from them (not recorded which). The receptors shown here come from an adult woman who had mild COVID-19 (a few samples of this study predate the infection). Cell type and time point are not known.

As regards this clonotype: This may stem from a read error, because a much larger clone lies one nucleotide away. The rearrangement uses TRBV5-1 and TRBJ2-3; D remains ambiguous. From germline, CDR1 is SGHRS and CDR2 YFSETQ. This CDR3 has 13 residues. The CDR3 nucleotides are TGCGCCAGCAGCTGGACGTTCTCCGATAGGCAGTATTTT. Translated: CASSWTFSDRQYF.

The chain is built from TRBV6-2 or TRBV6-3 and TRBJ1-2; weak D call: TRBD1 (5 bases). The germline V and J ends were trimmed by 4 bases and 0 bases, with 18 bases remaining between them. Germline loops: CDR1 MNHEY, CDR2 SVGEGT. The CDR3 loop spans 17 amino acids. CDR3 sequence (DNA): TGTGCCAGCAGTTCATCTCGAGCAGGGCTTACTAACTATGGCTACACCTTC. As protein: CASSSSRAGLTNYGYTF.

V is TRBV4-1 and J is TRBJ2-5; D is ambiguous. The V and J ends lost 1 base and 7 bases respectively, with 4 bases between them. CDR3 length: 11 amino acids. Germline V CDR1 and CDR2: MGHRA, YSYEKL. The CDR3 bases are TGCGCCAGCAGCCAAGGGGGGACCCAGTACTTC. Translated, it gives CASSQGGTQYF.

This chain joins TRBV18 and TRBJ1-4, with no clear D. The V end was cut by 5 bases, the J end by 4 bases, with 14 bases between. CDR1 is KGHSH and CDR2 is LQKENI in the germline V gene. This CDR3 contains 15 residues. The CDR3 nucleotides are TGTGCCAGCTCAGGATCCAGAAGAGATAATGAAAAACTGTTTTTT. As protein: CASSGSRRDNEKLFF.

This clonotype occurred many times. The CDR3 nucleotides are TGTGCCACCAGCAGAGAAAGCATTCAGTACTTC. As protein: CATSRESIQYF. The chain couples TRBV15 to TRBJ2-4; D is ambiguous. Per germline, CDR1 LNHNV and CDR2 YYDKDF (reference sequence). V was trimmed by 0 bases and J by 9 bases, leaving 3 bases between them. There are 11 residues in the CDR3.

The chain carries TRBV20-1 and TRBJ2-2, with 10 nucleotides matching TRBD2. The V gene end was trimmed by 3 bases and the J gene end by 1 base; junction bases not matched to a gene: 2. Germline V gene lookup returns CDR1 DFQATT and CDR2 SNEGSKA (reference sequence). This CDR3 contains 15 residues. The CDR3 here is CSARERGGNTGELFF. In DNA form, the CDR3 reads TGCAGTGCTAGGGAGCGGGGGGGGAACACCGGGGAGCTGTTTTTT.

The V call is TRBV10-3, the J call TRBJ2-2, with a possible D match to TRBD2 (6 bases). V dropped 4 bases and J dropped 2 bases, with 8 bases sitting between them. Germline loops: CDR1 ENHRY, CDR2 SYGVKD. CDR3 length: 14 residues. In DNA, the CDR3 is TGTGCCATCAGTGGTAGCGGAAACACCGGGGAGCTGTTTTTT. This sequence encodes CAISGSGNTGELFF.

This clonotype occurred many times. The rearrangement links TRBV20-1 to TRBJ2-5, with 16 bases fitting TRBD2. The V segment lost 1 base and the J segment 9 bases; nucleotides outside the gene matches: 5. This CDR3 comprises 15 residues. Germline V lookup: CDR1 DFQATT, CDR2 SNEGSKA (reference sequence). CDR3 DNA: TGCAGTGCTAGAGGGTCGGGACTAGCGGGGGGGCCCCAGTACTTC. Amino acid sequence: CSARGSGLAGGPQYF.

This clonotype was seen many times. The genes are TRBV25-1 and TRBJ2-7, with 10 bases identical to TRBD2. CDR1 MGHDK and CDR2 SYGVNS come from the germline V gene. The trim removed 5 bases at V and 0 bases at J, leaving 16 bases unmatched. This CDR3 is 19 amino acids long. The CDR3 sequence is CASSYEDRRTSGVSYEQYF. The DNA for the CDR3 is TGTGCCAGCAGTTATGAGGACAGGAGAACTAGCGGGGTCTCCTACGAGCAGTACTTC.

This clonotype has a count of ten or more. The chain couples TRBV7-2 to TRBJ2-5; D tentatively reads TRBD1 or TRBD2 (6 bases each). The germline CDR1 and CDR2 sequences are SGHTA and FQGNSA. V shed 4 bases and J shed 4 bases, with 16 bases lying between them. This CDR3 is 15 amino acids long. CDR3 bases: TGTGCCAGCAGCTCCCCGGGGGCGCTCAGAGAGACCCAGTACTTC. Translating it yields CASSSPGALRETQYF.

This clonotype has just a few counts. The V gene is TRBV5-8, the J gene TRBJ2-7; 12 bases are shared with TRBD2. The germline V gene encodes CDR1 SGHTS and CDR2 YDEGEE. The CDR3 loop spans 14 amino acids. J lost 7 bases, V lost 1 base, and 3 bases had no gene match. The CDR3 loop reads CASSLTSGRREQYF. DNA of the CDR3: TGTGCCAGCAGCTTGACTAGCGGGAGGCGGGAGCAGTACTTC. Full variable domain (outside the CDR3, taken from reference TRBV5-8 and TRBJ2-7): EAGVTQSPTHLIKTRGQQATLRCSPISGHTSVYWYQQALGLGLQFLLWYDEGEERNRGNFPPRFSGRQFPNYSSELNVNALELEDSALYLCASSLTSGRREQYFGPGTRLTVT.

V usage is TRBV7-3 and J usage is TRBJ2-3; D may be TRBD2 (7 bases). Germline loops: CDR1 SGHTA, CDR2 FQGTGA. V was shortened by 0 bases and J by 3 bases, with 10 bases between the two germline ends. The CDR3 loop spans 15 amino acids. The CDR3 sequence is CASSLTGGGTDTQYF. The DNA of the CDR3 is TGTGCCAGCAGCTTAACGGGAGGGGGAACAGATACGCAGTATTTT.

The table lists this clonotype with a few counts. The chain uses TRBV5-1 and TRBJ1-1; D may be TRBD1 (5 bases). V dropped 4 bases and J dropped 12 bases, with 19 bases sitting between them. Germline V gene data show CDR1 as SGHRS and CDR2 as YFSETQ. The CDR3 spans 13 residues. The CDR3 loop reads CASSAGRQGGTFF. The DNA of the CDR3 is TGCGCCAGCAGCGCCGGCAGGCAGGGCGGAACTTTCTTT.

In its sample, this clonotype was seen many times. V is TRBV12-3 or TRBV12-4 and J is TRBJ1-2, with 8 bases lining up with TRBD1. CDR3 length: 15 amino acids. J gave up 5 bases and V 6 bases, and 11 bases lay outside the gene matches. CDR3: CASRGQGAGQYGYTF. CDR3 in DNA: TGTGCCAGCAGGGGCCAGGGGGCAGGGCAATATGGCTACACCTTC.

This clonotype has a handful of counts. The J gene is TRBJ2-7, the V gene TRBV5-1, with TRBD1 matching 8 bases. The V gene end was trimmed by 4 bases and the J gene end by 3 bases; junction bases not matched to a gene: 3. From germline, CDR1 is SGHRS and CDR2 YFSETQ. CDR3 length: 13 residues. Here the CDR3 reads CASSAGQGYEQYF. Here the CDR3 DNA reads TGCGCCAGCAGCGCCGGACAGGGCTACGAGCAGTACTTC.